The 20 T cell receptor delta chains in this list originate from one sample, sequenced in a study of γδ T cells in repeated Plasmodium falciparum infection. TCRdb re-called the multiplex PCR reads via CATT. The repertoire holds 90,000 or so delta-chain clones, with less than 1% as singletons. Bulk repertoires came from Vgamma9/Vdelta2+ or Vdelta2-negative gammadelta T cells flow-sorted from PBMC. Sequencing input: gamma-delta T cells from blood. The receptors originated from a pool of human donors (malaria-infected and uninfected, not separated).

A remark on this clone: The protein that TCRdb holds for this DNA derives from a much larger clone and differs from the translated DNA at residue 12, which likely indicates a read error; the protein shown here is translated from the DNA. The CDR3, as DNA: TGTGCTCTTGGGGAACTATATTGGTCTTTCGATGGGCCCCGAAGTGTACTGGGGAGACCTTACACCGATAAACTCATCTTT. It yields the protein CALGELYWSFDGPRSVLGRPYTDKLIF. This sequence joins TRDV1 and TRDJ1; 7 nucleotides agree with TRDD3. No J gene is reported in TCRdb; it was inferred here by comparing the DNA with germline. V shed 0 bases and J 0 bases; nucleotides not matched to a gene: 37. The CDR3 extends over 27 amino acids. Germline loops: CDR1 TSWWSYY, CDR2 QGS.

Notes on this clone: TCRdb lists the protein of a much larger clone for this DNA, which differs at residue 4, so this is likely a read error; the protein given here is translated from the DNA itself. This chain uses TRDV2 with TRDJ1; possibly TRDD3 for D (6 bases). The J gene, not given by TCRdb, was assigned here from a germline match of the nucleotide sequence. This CDR3 spans 15 amino acids. The germline gives CDR1 GEAIGNYY, CDR2 EKD. V was cut by 5 bases and J by 0 bases, with 15 bases left in between. The CDR3 nucleotides read TGTGCCTGTGGCAGCTTGGGGGGCTACACCGATAAACTCATCTTT. Protein: CACGSLGGYTDKLIF.

This clone was recorded a few times. TCRdb assigns this DNA the protein of a much larger clone, which departs from its translation at residue 5; this likely reflects a read error, and the protein shown comes from translating the DNA. CDR3 bases: TGTGCTCTTGGGGGACGTCCTGGGGGATCACCGTACACCGATAAACTCATCTTT. Amino acid sequence: CALGGRPGGSPYTDKLIF. The rearrangement uses TRDV1 and TRDJ1; TRDD3 matches 9 bases. Here the J gene came from matching the DNA to germline, since TCRdb omits it. Germline trimming cut 4 bases from V and 0 bases from J; bases unmatched to any gene: 12. This CDR3 region has 18 residues. Germline lookup yields CDR1 TSWWSYY and CDR2 QGS.

Remarks on this clone: A far larger clone differs by one base, so this is likely a read error. The same CDR3 also results from other DNA sequences found in this sample. CDR3 in amino acids: CACDFLGGDRTDKLIF. CDR3 DNA: TGTGCCTGTGATTTCCTGGGGGGAGACCGAACTGATAAACTCATCTTT. This chain links TRDV2 with TRDJ1; 7 bases fit TRDD3. No J segment appears in TCRdb, so it was assigned here by matching the sequence to germline. V lost 4 bases, J lost 5 bases, and 15 bases stayed unmatched. In germline, CDR1 is GEAIGNYY, CDR2 EKD. The CDR3 loop spans 16 amino acids.

As for this clone: TCRdb's listed protein matches a much larger clone and diverges from this DNA's translation at residue 3, likely through a read error; the protein shown comes from the DNA. This chain connects TRDV2 to TRDJ3, with a weak D call TRDD3 (6 bases). Germline matching of the DNA provided the J gene here, since TCRdb leaves it blank. The V gene's germline CDR1 is GEAIGNYY and CDR2 EKD. The CDR3 runs 16 residues. DNA for the CDR3: TGTGCCCGTGACACCGTCGGATACCGGGACACCCGACAGATGTTTTTC. It encodes CARDTVGYRDTRQMFF.

Remarks on this clone: A far bigger clonotype differs at one base, so this is likely a read error. Other DNA sequences of this sample code for an identical CDR3. The rearrangement joins TRDV1 to TRDJ1, with TRDD3 matching 12 bases. TCRdb does not report a J gene; here it was assigned by matching the DNA to germline references. Germline CDR1 reads TSWWSYY; CDR2 reads QGS. This CDR3 is built from 22 residues. DNA of the CDR3: TGTGCTCTTGGGGCCTTTCCCCGATCGGCGGGACTGGGGGATACCTGCACCGACAAACTCATCTTT. It is translated as CALGAFPRSAGLGDTCTDKLIF.

As concerns this clone: It differs at one base from a far larger clone, so likely a read error. The same CDR3 can be traced to other DNA sequences in this sample. The chain has TRDV1 and TRDJ1; 12 bases are shared with TRDD3. The J gene was missing in TCRdb and was found by matching the end of the DNA to germline. With V trimmed by 5 bases and J by 2 bases, 27 bases remained unmatched. The CDR3 consists of 23 residues. CDR1 TSWWSYY and CDR2 QGS come from the germline V gene. DNA of the CDR3: TGTGCTCTTGGGAGAAGGGTGGTTACCCGAAAACTGGGGGATACTCCCAGTACCGATAAACTCATCTTT. Translating it yields CALGRRVVTRKLGDTPSTDKLIF.

Points on this clone: This DNA translates differently at residue 11 from the TCRdb protein, which is that of a much larger clone; a read error is likely, and the protein shown is the DNA's own translation. The chain is built from TRDV2 and TRDJ1; TRDD3 is a possible D gene (5 bases). No J gene was available from TCRdb, and it was assigned here by a germline match of the DNA. CDR3 size: 14 residues. Germline CDR1 reads GEAIGNYY; CDR2 reads EKD. The CDR3 reads CACDTMGLTDELIF. For the CDR3, the DNA is TGTGCCTGTGACACGATGGGGCTAACCGATGAACTCATCTTT.

This clone was recorded a few times. TCRdb's protein for this DNA is that of a much larger clone and differs from the translation at residue 13, likely a read error; the protein shown is the DNA translation. The chain has TRDV2 and TRDJ3; 7 positions match TRDD3. The J gene is absent in TCRdb and was assigned here via DNA matching to germline. This CDR3 spans 26 amino acids. Per germline, CDR1 GEAIGNYY and CDR2 EKD. The ends lost 3 bases at V and 0 bases at J; junction bases unmatched: 31. The chain's CDR3 is CACDPISLQSPGGHLRNSWDTRQMFF. The DNA for the CDR3 is TGTGCCTGTGACCCGATTTCCCTTCAATCACCTGGGGGCCACCTAAGAAACTCCTGGGACACCCGACAGATGTTTTTC.

As concerns this clone: The protein in TCRdb stems from a much larger clone and differs at residue 3 from this DNA's translation, likely a read error; here the protein is translated from the DNA. The chain joins TRDV1 to TRDJ1; D may be TRDD3 (6 bases). The J gene was missing in TCRdb and was found by matching the end of the DNA to germline. There are 19 residues in the CDR3. Per the germline V gene, CDR1 is TSWWSYY and CDR2 is QGS. The CDR3 bases are TGTGCTTTTGGGGAACTGGGAAAATGGTGGGCCTCCCGGGACGATAAACTCATCTTT. This gives the protein CAFGELGKWWASRDDKLIF.

Remarks on this clone: A far larger clone is just one base off, so this is likely a read error. This specimen includes other DNA sequences encoding the same CDR3. This sequence joins TRDV3 and TRDJ2, with D perhaps TRDD3 (5 bases). Here the J gene came from matching the DNA to germline, since TCRdb omits it. CDR1 and CDR2 (germline): TVYSNPD, GDNSRS (reference sequence). This CDR3 region has 22 residues. CDR3 sequence reads: CAFRTRSVGRLGYDRLTAQLFF. The DNA for the CDR3 is TGTGCTTTTCGAACCCGGTCAGTAGGGAGATTGGGGTACGATCGATTGACAGCACAACTCTTCTTT.

This clone was seen a few times. TCRdb shows a much larger clone's protein in place of this DNA's translation, and the two differ at residue 16, likely through a read error; the protein shown is translated from the DNA. The chain carries TRDV1 and TRDJ1; possibly TRDD3 for D (7 bases). Germline assignment: CDR1 TSWWSYY and CDR2 QGS. The CDR3 contains 18 residues. The CDR3 region has the DNA TGTGCTCTTGGGGTTTTCCTAAAAGGGATACAAACGAAGCACAAACCCATCTTT. The encoded protein is CALGVFLKGIQTKHKPIF.

This clone was recorded a few times. TCRdb attributes to this sequence the protein of a much larger clone, which differs from the DNA translation at residue 4; a read error is likely, and the protein displayed is translated from the DNA. The V call is TRDV2, the J call TRDJ1, with D tentatively TRDD3 (6 bases). Germline-derived CDR1 and CDR2 are GEAIGNYY and EKD. The CDR3 covers 17 residues. The V and J ends lost 5 bases and 0 bases respectively, with 21 bases between them. CDR3 nucleotide sequence: TGTGCCTGTGTCAATCTGGGGAGCCCCGGGTACACCGATAAACTCATCTTT. Translating it yields CACVNLGSPGYTDKLIF.

This clone turned up a few times. TCRdb assigns this DNA the protein of a much larger clone, which departs from its translation at residue 20; this likely reflects a read error, and the protein shown comes from translating the DNA. The CDR3 nucleotides read TGTGCCTGTGACCCCCTTGTGGAGATGGTGAAGCTGGGGGATACCCGGGACACCCGAAAGATGTTTTTC. Its translation is CACDPLVEMVKLGDTRDTRKMFF. J is TRDJ3 and V is TRDV2; 11 bases are a match to TRDD3. Per the germline V gene, CDR1 is GEAIGNYY and CDR2 is EKD. The CDR3 is 23 residues long.

Turning to this clone: For this DNA, TCRdb reports the protein of a much larger clone, which diverges at residue 5, most likely from a read error; the protein presented here is translated directly from the DNA. The V call is TRDV1, the J call TRDJ1; D possibly matches TRDD2 or TRDD3 (8 bases each). This CDR3 region has 21 residues. V lost 4 bases, J lost 0 bases, and 30 bases lay in between. Germline V lookup: CDR1 TSWWSYY, CDR2 QGS. Here the CDR3 DNA reads TGTGCTCTTGGGGCCCCTCTTCCTACGTACTGGGGATACCTGAACACCGATAAACTCATCTTT. Its translation is CALGAPLPTYWGYLNTDKLIF.

This clone was recorded many times. The chain is built from TRDV2 and TRDJ1; 8 nucleotides line up with TRDD3. This CDR3 is built from 17 residues. Germline values: CDR1 GEAIGNYY, CDR2 EKD. V was clipped by 4 bases and J by 0 bases; unmatched bases: 12. For the CDR3, the DNA is TGTGCCTGTGAACTACTGGGGGCCAGCCCTGACACCGATAAACTCATCTTT. It encodes CACELLGASPDTDKLIF.

Regarding this clone: TCRdb lists the protein of a much larger clone for this DNA, which differs at residue 13, so this is likely a read error; the protein given here is translated from the DNA itself. The CDR3 here is CACDIGVSTDKLTF. The CDR3 nucleotides are TGTGCCTGTGACATTGGGGTCAGCACCGATAAACTCACCTTT. A V gene of TRDV2 was called, but no J gene was assigned; TRDD3, the D gene given by the table, was not confirmed from the DNA. Germline loops: CDR1 GEAIGNYY, CDR2 EKD. The CDR3 extends over 14 amino acids.

This clone occurred a few times. TCRdb's entry gives the protein of a much larger clone, which mismatches this DNA's translation at residue 5, likely from a read error; the protein reported here is translated from the DNA. V and J are TRDV2 and TRDJ1; a possible D gene is TRDD2 (5 bases). The J gene was missing in TCRdb and was found by matching the end of the DNA to germline. The CDR3 spans 18 residues. CDR1 is GEAIGNYY and CDR2 is EKD in the germline V gene. V lost 2 bases, J lost 0 bases, and 21 bases lay in between. The CDR3 nucleotides are TGTGCCTGTGACATCGTCCTAAGAGGGGCCGCGTACACCGATAAACTCATCTTT. Its translation is CACDIVLRGAAYTDKLIF.

Concerning this clone: The mismatch at residue 20 between this DNA's translation and the TCRdb protein of a much larger clone likely reflects a read error; the protein shown is translated from the DNA. The V call is TRDV1, the J call TRDJ1, with TRDD3 matching 12 bases. The length of the CDR3 is 22 residues. CDR1 and CDR2 from the germline V gene are TSWWSYY and QGS. CDR3 DNA sequence: TGTGCTCTTGGAGATTTCCCTTCTGTGAGGGGGATACTGGGGGATACACCCGATAAACACATCTTT. Protein product: CALGDFPSVRGILGDTPDKHIF.

Details on this clone: TCRdb's entry gives the protein of a much larger clone, which mismatches this DNA's translation at residue 18, likely from a read error; the protein reported here is translated from the DNA. The CDR3 sequence is CALGELPTRTGGYRMGDELIF. Written as DNA, the CDR3 is TGTGCTCTTGGGGAACTACCTACCCGTACTGGGGGATACCGCATGGGCGATGAACTCATCTTT. This chain links TRDV1 with TRDJ1; the match to TRDD3 covers 12 bases. In the absence of a J gene in TCRdb, the DNA was matched to germline to assign it here. CDR1 is TSWWSYY and CDR2 is QGS in the germline V gene. The CDR3 sequence is 21 residues long.